The 10 T cell receptor beta chains listed next were all sequenced from one sample in a study of Ad26.COV2.S vaccination and SARS-CoV-2 variants. Only in-frame clones appear in the TCRdb table, and some are missing; sequencing was by immunoSEQ multiplex PCR. The sample has more than 300,000 clones; around 89% are singletons. Treatment indicated: roughly 20 received Ad26.COV2.S at low or high dose, single or two shots; roughly five received placebo; per-sample allocation not given. Day 63 after the first vaccine or placebo injection was the time point for sampling. Sequencing was performed on peripheral blood, taken in a trial of Ad26.COV2.S vaccine versus placebo. All receptors come from a person between 18 and 65 years old who received the Ad26.COV2.S COVID-19 vaccine or a placebo.

The chain has TRBV7-2 and TRBJ2-7; 12 nucleotides match TRBD1. Germline loops: CDR1 SGHTA, CDR2 FQGNSA. After removal of 4 bases from V and 2 bases from J, the junction contained 3 bases not matched to a gene. This CDR3 comprises 15 residues. The CDR3 sequence is CASSSGTGGPYEQYF. CDR3 DNA: TGTGCCAGCAGCTCCGGGACAGGGGGCCCCTACGAGCAGTACTTC.

This clone appeared a single time. The gene calls are TRBV5-4 and TRBJ1-1; TRBD1 matches at 10 bases. The CDR3 extends over 14 amino acids. CDR1 and CDR2 (germline): SGHNT, YYREEE (reference sequence). J gave up 6 bases and V 3 bases, and 5 bases lay outside the gene matches. The CDR3 protein is CASSSDRGLSEAFF. The CDR3 DNA follows: TGTGCCAGCAGCTCCGACAGGGGGCTTTCTGAAGCTTTCTTT.

This chain joins TRBV4-1 and TRBJ2-3; TRBD1 matches 12 bases. This CDR3 region has 14 residues. J lost 8 bases, V lost 4 bases, and 4 bases had no gene match. Germline V gene data show CDR1 as MGHRA and CDR2 as YSYEKL. The CDR3 here is CASSPGQGAGTQYF. In nucleotides, the CDR3 is TGCGCCAGCAGCCCGGGACAGGGGGCTGGTACGCAGTATTTT.

The chain has TRBV5-5 and TRBJ2-1; 7 bases agree with TRBD2. Unmatched junction bases numbered 7, after V lost 3 bases and J lost 1 base. The germline gives CDR1 SGHKS, CDR2 YYEKEE (reference sequence). This CDR3 has 16 amino acids. The CDR3 DNA reads TGTGCCAGCAGCTCCTTGGCGGGAGTATCCTACAATGAGCAGTTCTTC. Encoded protein: CASSSLAGVSYNEQFF.

The chain is built from TRBV10-3 and TRBJ2-3, with no clear D. Trimming left V 6 bases short and J 0 bases short, with 10 bases between. CDR1 and CDR2 from the germline V gene are ENHRY and SYGVKD. The CDR3 contains 14 residues. For the CDR3, the DNA is TGTGCCATCAGAGGCGGCCCTAGCACAGATACGCAGTATTTT. Protein: CAIRGGPSTDTQYF.

This sequence joins TRBV28 and TRBJ2-1; D ambiguous. The germline V gene has CDR1 MDHEN and CDR2 SYDVKM. The CDR3 runs 12 residues. Trimming shortened V by 3 bases and J by 10 bases, and 10 bases separated the two germline ends. CDR3 coding DNA: TGTGCCAGCAGTTTGACTTCACTCGAGCAGTTCTTC. Protein sequence: CASSLTSLEQFF.

The chain couples TRBV5-1 to TRBJ2-2, with unresolved D. The CDR3 spans 14 residues. V lost 0 bases to trimming and J lost 1 base, with 4 bases between them. Germline CDR1 and CDR2: SGHRS and YFSETQ. The CDR3 spells CASSLDLNTGELFF. CDR3 DNA: TGCGCCAGCAGCTTGGACCTGAACACCGGGGAGCTGTTTTTT. Filled out from reference TRBV5-1 and TRBJ2-2, the complete variable domain reads KAGVTQTPRYLIKTRGQQVTLSCSPISGHRSVSWYQQTPGQGLQFLFEYFSETQRNKGNFPGRFSGRQFSNSRSEMNVSTLELGDSALYLCASSLDLNTGELFFGEGSRLTVL.

The V gene is TRBV7-6, the J gene TRBJ1-4; maybe TRBD1 (6 bases). Trimming removed 4 bases from V and 7 bases from J, with 25 bases in between. This CDR3 is 18 amino acids long. The germline gives CDR1 SGHVS, CDR2 FNYEAQ. This CDR3 reads CASSSVFRNRAGLEKLFF. In nucleotides, the CDR3 is TGTGCCAGCAGCTCCGTTTTCCGCAACAGGGCCGGTCTTGAAAAACTGTTTTTT. Full variable domain (remainder filled in from reference TRBV7-6 and TRBJ1-4): GAGVSQSPRYKVTKRGQDVALRCDPISGHVSLYWYRQALGQGPEFLTYFNYEAQQDKSGLPNDRFSAERPEGSISTLTIQRTEQRDSAMYRCASSSVFRNRAGLEKLFFGSGTQLSVL.

Here the CDR3 DNA reads TGTGCCTGGAGTTACAAGGGGCGCTCTGGAAACACCATATATTTT. As protein: CAWSYKGRSGNTIYF. The chain uses TRBV30 and TRBJ1-3; tentative D call: TRBD1 (5 bases). V was shortened by 2 bases and J by 0 bases, with 11 bases between the two germline ends. The CDR3 is made up of 15 amino acids. Per the germline V gene, CDR1 is GTSNPN and CDR2 is SVGIG (reference sequence).

Here the CDR3 reads CASSKTSGGLYEQYF. Written as DNA, the CDR3 is TGTGCCAGCAGCAAGACTAGCGGGGGGTTATACGAGCAGTACTTC. V and J are TRBV5-6 and TRBJ2-7, with 13 bases that match TRBD2. The germline gives CDR1 SGHDT, CDR2 YYEEEE. The junction had 5 bases not matched to a gene; V was cut back by 4 bases and J by 4 bases. There are 15 residues in the CDR3.